This T cell receptor beta chain appears in the sequencing data of a study of beta chain features in type 1 diabetes. General study results and limits: TCRB CDR3 length was moderately but significantly reduced in all four CD4+ subsets of Type 1 diabetes patients.

All of the isolated RNA was reverse transcribed, so expressed TCRB transcripts were sequenced. The assay was immunoSEQ multiplex PCR, and TCRdb's table has in-frame clones only and misses some. Here the sample spans 250,000 to 300,000 clones, approximately 14% being singletons. The CDR3 length is 18 residues. Germline-derived CDR1 and CDR2 are LGHNA and YSLEER. V dropped 5 bases and J dropped 6; count of bases not matched to a gene: 13. About this clone: No antigen is known for it.

The rearrangement uses TRBV4-3 and TRBJ2-1; 13 bases match TRBD2. This TCR came from a man aged 25-45 years with type 1 diabetes. Material: naive CD4+ T cells from blood. DNA for the CDR3: TGCGCCAGCAGCGGACGACTAGCGGGAGGCCTCCTCGCCAATGAGCAGTTCTTC. Translated, it gives CASSGRLAGGLLANEQFF.